The clone carrying this TCR beta chain has a count of ten or more. Its antigen remains unknown. The data were taken from a study of breast tumors, draining lymph nodes, adjacent tissues. General study results and limits: Data only fit, rather than demonstrated, lymph node origin of most tumor T cells. Tumor TCR diversity was below lymph nodes but above nontumor tissue.

Using its own MiXCR run on the multiplex PCR reads, TCRdb lists one record per CDR3 protein. The table shows approximately 230,000 distinct CDR3 sequences, with approximately 36% occurring only once. Breast cancer patients provided tissue from their axillary draining lymph nodes. The CDR3 spans 16 residues. V was clipped by 0 bases and J by 7 bases, with 13 bases between them. The germline V gene has CDR1 MGHRA and CDR2 YSYEKL. The source material was axillary lymph node tissue. This sequence originates from a female donor with breast cancer. Some clones in this sample may be carry-over from other donors' samples. The gene calls are TRBV4-1 and TRBJ1-6; the D gene is possibly TRBD1 (5 bases). CDR3 bases: TGCGCCAGCAGCCAAGATTCTAGGGGAGGGAATTCACCCCTCCACTTT. Protein sequence: CASSQDSRGGNSPLHF.